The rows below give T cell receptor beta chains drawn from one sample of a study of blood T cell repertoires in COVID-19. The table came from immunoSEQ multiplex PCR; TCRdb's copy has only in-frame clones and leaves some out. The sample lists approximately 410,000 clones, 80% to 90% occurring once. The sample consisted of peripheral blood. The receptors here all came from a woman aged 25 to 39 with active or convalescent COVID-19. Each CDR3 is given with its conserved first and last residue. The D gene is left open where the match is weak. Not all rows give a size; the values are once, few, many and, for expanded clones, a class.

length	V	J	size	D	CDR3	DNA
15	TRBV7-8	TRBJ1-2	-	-	CASSLELSRSGGYTF	TGTGCCAGCAGCTTAGAGCTCAGTCGCTCGGGGGGCTACACCTTC
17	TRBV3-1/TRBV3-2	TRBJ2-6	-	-	CASSQDWSGSGANVLTF	TGTGCCAGCAGCCAAGATTGGTCCGGCTCTGGGGCCAACGTCCTGACTTTC
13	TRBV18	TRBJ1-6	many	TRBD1	CASSSTGNSPLHF	TGTGCCAGCTCATCGACAGGGAATTCACCCCTCCACTTT
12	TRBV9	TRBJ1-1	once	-	CASSVSFTEAFF	TGTGCCAGCAGCGTATCGTTCACTGAAGCTTTCTTT
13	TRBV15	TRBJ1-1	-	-	CATSRVGAPGAFF	TGTGCCACCAGCAGAGTAGGGGCGCCTGGGGCTTTCTTT
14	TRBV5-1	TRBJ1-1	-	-	CASSLGGYLPEAFF	TGCGCCAGCAGCTTGGGAGGTTATCTTCCTGAAGCTTTCTTT
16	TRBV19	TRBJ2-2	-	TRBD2	CASNTPLAGDTGELFF	TGTGCCAGTAACACCCCCCTAGCGGGCGACACCGGGGAGCTGTTTTTT
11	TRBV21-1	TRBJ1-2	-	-	CARRTVYGYTF	TGTGCCAGAAGGACTGTCTATGGCTACACCTTC
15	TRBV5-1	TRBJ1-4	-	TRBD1	CASSVTGTGSEKLFF	TGCGCCAGCAGCGTTACCGGGACAGGGAGTGAAAAACTGTTTTTT
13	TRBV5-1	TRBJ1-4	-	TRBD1	CASGTTGNEKLFF	TGCGCCAGCGGCACGACAGGGAATGAAAAACTGTTTTTT
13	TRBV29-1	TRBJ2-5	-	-	CSAGQGGRETQYF	TGCAGCGCAGGACAGGGCGGGAGAGAGACCCAGTACTTC
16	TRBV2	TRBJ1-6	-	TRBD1	CASILTGGADNSPLHF	TGTGCCAGCATTTTGACAGGGGGCGCCGATAATTCACCCCTCCACTTT
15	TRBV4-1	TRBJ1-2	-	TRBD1	CASSSQGQGASGYTF	TGCGCCAGCAGCTCCCAGGGACAGGGGGCTTCCGGCTACACCTTC
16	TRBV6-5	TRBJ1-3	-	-	CASSSPRELPGNTIYF	TGTGCCAGCAGTTCCCCGAGGGAGCTTCCTGGAAACACCATATATTTT
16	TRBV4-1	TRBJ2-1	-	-	CASSQDFANSYNEQFF	TGCGCCAGCAGCCAAGATTTCGCTAACTCCTACAATGAGCAGTTCTTC
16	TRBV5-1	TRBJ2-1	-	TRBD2	CASSLGLAGLYNEQFF	TGCGCCAGCAGCCTAGGACTAGCGGGGCTCTACAATGAGCAGTTCTTC
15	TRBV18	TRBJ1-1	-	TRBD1	CASSPQGAKNTEAFF	TGTGCCAGCTCACCACAGGGGGCGAAGAACACTGAAGCTTTCTTT
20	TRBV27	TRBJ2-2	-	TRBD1	CASSPTTLRTGRRNTGELFF	TGTGCCAGCAGTCCAACTACCCTGAGGACAGGGCGGCGGAACACCGGGGAGCTGTTTTTT
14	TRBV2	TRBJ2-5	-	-	CASSENGRLETQYF	TGTGCCAGCAGTGAAAACGGCAGGCTGGAGACCCAGTACTTC
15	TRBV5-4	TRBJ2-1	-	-	CASREDGGSYNEQFF	TGTGCCAGCAGAGAGGACGGAGGCTCCTACAATGAGCAGTTCTTC
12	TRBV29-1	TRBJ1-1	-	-	CSVVQENTEAFF	TGCAGCGTTGTACAGGAGAACACTGAAGCTTTCTTT
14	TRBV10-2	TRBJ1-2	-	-	CASSEGYRDYGYTF	TGCGCCAGCAGTGAGGGTTACAGGGACTATGGCTACACCTTC
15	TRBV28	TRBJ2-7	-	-	CASSLSSGFSYEQYF	TGTGCCAGCAGTTTATCTTCAGGATTCTCCTACGAGCAGTACTTC
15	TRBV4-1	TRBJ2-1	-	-	CASSQEGSSYNEQFF	TGCGCCAGCAGCCAAGAAGGGAGCTCCTACAATGAGCAGTTCTTC
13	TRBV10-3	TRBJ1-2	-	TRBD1	CAISEGQGLGYTF	TGTGCCATCAGTGAGGGACAGGGTCTTGGCTACACCTTC
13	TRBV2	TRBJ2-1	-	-	CASSGVGYNEQFF	TGTGCCAGCTCGGGGGTGGGGTACAATGAGCAGTTCTTC
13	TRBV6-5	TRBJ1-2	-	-	CASRPTGSYGYTF	TGTGCCAGCAGGCCAACAGGGAGCTATGGCTACACCTTC
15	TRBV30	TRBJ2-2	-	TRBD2	CAWSVLLAGTGELFF	TGTGCCTGGAGTGTTTTGCTAGCGGGAACCGGGGAGCTGTTTTTT
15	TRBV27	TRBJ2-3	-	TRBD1	CASSFWGQMADTQYF	TGTGCCAGCAGTTTCTGGGGACAGATGGCAGATACGCAGTATTTT
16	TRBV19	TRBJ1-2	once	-	CASSHGRTEELYGYTF	TGTGCCAGTAGTCACGGTCGGACAGAGGAGTTGTATGGCTACACCTTC
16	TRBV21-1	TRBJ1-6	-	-	CASKGAGYSYNSPLHF	TGTGCCAGCAAGGGGGCAGGGTATTCCTATAATTCACCCCTCCACTTT
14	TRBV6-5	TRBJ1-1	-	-	CASSYGSIMREAFF	TGTGCCAGCAGTTACGGGTCAATAATGCGGGAAGCTTTCTTT
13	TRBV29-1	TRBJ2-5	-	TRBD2	CSAPSSGGGTQYF	TGCAGCGCTCCGTCCAGCGGGGGGGGTACCCAGTACTTC
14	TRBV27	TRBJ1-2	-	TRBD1	CASSRTGDNYGYTF	TGTGCCAGCAGTAGGACAGGGGACAACTATGGCTACACCTTC
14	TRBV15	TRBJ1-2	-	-	CATSRAPGETGYTF	TGTGCCACCAGCAGAGCCCCAGGGGAAACTGGCTACACCTTC
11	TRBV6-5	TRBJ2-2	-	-	CASIGSGELFF	TGTGCCAGCATCGGTTCCGGGGAGCTGTTTTTT